This T cell receptor (beta chain) is from a study of tumor and adjacent non-tumor tissue in lung cancer. Across the study: Millions of productive TCRbeta reads were obtained per sample on average. Broader study findings: Normal lung showed higher cumulative top 100 clone frequency than tumor. Shorter survival was associated with higher TCR diversity in tumors.

There are 13 residues in the CDR3. Germline V gene sequence: CDR1 SQVTM, CDR2 ANQGSEA. The library came from three nested PCR rounds adapted from ARM-PCR protocols. TCRdb re-called the multiplex PCR reads with MiXCR, one entry per CDR3 protein. The repertoire consists of fewer than 80,000 distinct CDR3 sequences, with around 70% occurring once and the leading ten covering around an eighth. The template was RNA from unsorted bulk tissue. A remark on this clonotype: Antigen unknown.

Sequences were obtained from lung tumor tissue. The chain combines TRBV29-1 with TRBJ2-4; maybe TRBD1 (5 bases). This clonotype was obtained from a woman in her sixties or seventies with non-small cell lung cancer. The CDR3 sequence is CCVEEAPRGIQYF. The CDR3 nucleotides read TGCTGTGTTGAGGAAGCGCCTAGGGGCATTCAGTACTTC.